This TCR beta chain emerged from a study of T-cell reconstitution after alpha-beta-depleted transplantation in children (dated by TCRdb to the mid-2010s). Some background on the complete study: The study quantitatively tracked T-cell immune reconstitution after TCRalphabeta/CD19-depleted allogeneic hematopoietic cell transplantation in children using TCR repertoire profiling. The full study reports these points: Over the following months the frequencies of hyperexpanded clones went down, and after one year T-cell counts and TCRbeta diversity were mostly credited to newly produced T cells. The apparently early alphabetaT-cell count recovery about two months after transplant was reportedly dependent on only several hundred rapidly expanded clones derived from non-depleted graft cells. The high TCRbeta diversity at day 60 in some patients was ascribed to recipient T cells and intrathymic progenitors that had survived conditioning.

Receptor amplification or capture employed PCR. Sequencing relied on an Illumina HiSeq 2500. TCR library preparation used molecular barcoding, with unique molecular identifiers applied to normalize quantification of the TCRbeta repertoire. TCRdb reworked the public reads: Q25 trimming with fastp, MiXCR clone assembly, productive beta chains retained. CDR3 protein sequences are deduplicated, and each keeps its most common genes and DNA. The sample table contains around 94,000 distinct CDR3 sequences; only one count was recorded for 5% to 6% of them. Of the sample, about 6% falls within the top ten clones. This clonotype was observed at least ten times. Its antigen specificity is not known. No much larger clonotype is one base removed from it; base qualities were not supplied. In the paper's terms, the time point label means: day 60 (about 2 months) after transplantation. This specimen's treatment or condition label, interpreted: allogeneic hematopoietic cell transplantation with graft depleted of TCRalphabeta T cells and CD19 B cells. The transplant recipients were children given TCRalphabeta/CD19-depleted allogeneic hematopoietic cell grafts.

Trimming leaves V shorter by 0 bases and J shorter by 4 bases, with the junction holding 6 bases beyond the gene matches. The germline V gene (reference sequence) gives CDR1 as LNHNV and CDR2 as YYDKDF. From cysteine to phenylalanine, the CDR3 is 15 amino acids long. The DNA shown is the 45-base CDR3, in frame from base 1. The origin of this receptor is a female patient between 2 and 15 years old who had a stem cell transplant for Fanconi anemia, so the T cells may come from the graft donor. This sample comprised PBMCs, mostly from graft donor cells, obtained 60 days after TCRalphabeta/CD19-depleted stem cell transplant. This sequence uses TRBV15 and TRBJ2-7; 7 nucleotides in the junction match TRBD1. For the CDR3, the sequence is CATSRDTGVSYEQYF. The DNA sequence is TGTGCCACCAGCAGAGATACAGGGGTGTCGTACGAGCAGTACTTC.